Listed below are T cell receptor beta chains from one sample, sequenced in a study of OX40 agonist ivuxolimab in advanced cancers. This table comes from immunoSEQ multiplex PCR, and its TCRdb copy is limited to in-frame clones, with some not included. The data contain 21,000 or so clones, around 87% of them singletons. Material: CD4+ or CD8+ T cells sorted from blood, obtained in a trial of the OX40 agonist ivuxolimab. These receptors were obtained from an adult with an advanced solid tumor such as melanoma, head and neck, liver or kidney cancer. CDR3s include the opening cysteine and the closing phenylalanine or tryptophan. Each record gives: D gene, V gene, clone size, J gene, CDR3 DNA, CDR3 protein. D genes are given only for firm matches. Only part of the rows carry a size: once, few, many, or a class if the clone is expanded.

-	TRBV6-5	-	TRBJ2-7	TGTGCCAGCAGTTACACTGTCCAGCCTGTCTACGAGCAGTACTTC	CASSYTVQPVYEQYF
-	TRBV27	-	TRBJ1-1	TGTGCCAGCAGTTTGTCCAACTTCAGGACTGAAGCTTTCTTT	CASSLSNFRTEAFF
-	TRBV14	-	TRBJ2-1	TGTGCCAGCAGCCAAGTCCCAGGGGATAATGAGCAGTTCTTC	CASSQVPGDNEQFF
TRBD1	TRBV5-6	once	TRBJ1-1	TGTGCCAGCAGCTTCGGTGACAGGGGGCAAACTGAAGCTTTCTTT	CASSFGDRGQTEAFF
-	TRBV7-8	once	TRBJ1-1	TGTGCCAGCAGCTTAAGTACAGGGCTGGACACTGAAGCTTTCTTT	CASSLSTGLDTEAFF
-	TRBV27	-	TRBJ2-7	TGTGCCAGCAGCCAGCCCGGACCCTACGAGCAGTACTTC	CASSQPGPYEQYF
-	TRBV19	-	TRBJ2-7	TGTGCCAGTAGTCCGGGCCTAAGGGGCTACGAGCAGTACTTC	CASSPGLRGYEQYF
-	TRBV6-5	once	TRBJ1-2	TGTGCCAGCAGTTACAGTCGAGGTGGCTACACCTTC	CASSYSRGGYTF
TRBD1	TRBV27	-	TRBJ2-4	TGTGCCAGCAGTTTATCGGACGGGGACAGGGGCAAAAACATTCAGTACTTC	CASSLSDGDRGKNIQYF
-	TRBV7-9	once	TRBJ2-1	TGTGCCAGCAGCGACCATGAGCAGTTCTTC	CASSDHEQFF
-	TRBV19	-	TRBJ1-1	TGTGCAGCAGGGTACACTGAAGCTTTCTTT	CAAGYTEAFF
-	TRBV6-4	-	TRBJ2-7	TGTGCCAGCAGTGTCATCCCCTCGGGGGAGCAGTACTTC	CASSVIPSGEQYF
-	TRBV5-4	-	TRBJ2-1	TGTGCCAGCAGCTTGGACGGCGTCCCCTACAATGAGCAGTTCTTC	CASSLDGVPYNEQFF
TRBD1	TRBV27	few	TRBJ1-1	TGTGCCAGCAGGGACAGGGGGTTGTACACTGAAGCTTTCTTT	CASRDRGLYTEAFF
-	TRBV7-9	-	TRBJ2-7	TGTGCCAGCAGCTTACTAGCTCCCGAGCAGTACTTC	CASSLLAPEQYF
-	TRBV27	-	TRBJ2-7	TGTGCCAGCAGTATAGGGCAGACCGTCTACGAGCAGTACTTC	CASSIGQTVYEQYF